Presented here are 32 T cell receptor beta chains from one specimen sequenced in a study of cytomegalovirus exposure and HLA in healthy donors. The study ran its PCR with 60 Vbeta and 13 Jbeta primers. Sequenced by immunoSEQ multiplex PCR; TCRdb stores in-frame clones only, minus some. This table holds some 150,000 clones, approximately 85% found once. Sample: PBMCs. Receptor source: a woman under 30 in good health and CMV-seronegative.

The CDR3 nucleotides are TGTGCCTCCCACGCTGGGCAGCCCGCGGGCTACACCTTC. Translating gives CASHAGQPAGYTF. V and J are TRBV2 and TRBJ1-2; D gene unclear. Germline CDR1 reads SNHLY; CDR2 reads FYNNEI. The CDR3 has 13 amino acids. V lost 11 bases and J 8 bases, leaving 21 bases between the germline ends.

The V and J genes are TRBV7-9 and TRBJ1-6, with 7 bases matching TRBD1. Germline V gene sequence: CDR1 SEHNR, CDR2 FQNEAQ (reference sequence). J gave up 9 bases and V 1 base, and 9 bases lay outside the gene matches. The CDR3 is 16 residues long. This chain's CDR3 is CASSLGGDRYPSPLHF. Written as DNA, the CDR3 is TGTGCCAGCAGCTTAGGGGGGGACAGATATCCTTCACCCCTCCACTTT.

The rearrangement links TRBV18 to TRBJ2-7; tentatively, D is TRBD1 (6 bases). The germline V gene encodes CDR1 KGHSH and CDR2 LQKENI. V was cut by 4 bases and J by 7 bases, with 17 bases left in between. The CDR3 extends over 14 amino acids. The CDR3 region is CASSLRDNLKEQYF. The CDR3 DNA is TGTGCCAGCTCACTCAGGGACAACCTTAAGGAGCAGTACTTC.

This clone showed up just a few times. The rearrangement links TRBV4-3 to TRBJ1-5, with D unclear. V shed 0 bases and J shed 3 bases, with 15 bases lying between them. Germline V gene lookup returns CDR1 LGHNA and CDR2 YSLEER. CDR3 length: 17 residues. DNA of the CDR3: TGCGCCAGCAGCCAAGATTTGTTGGGAGTTATCAATCAGCCCCAGCATTTT. Protein sequence: CASSQDLLGVINQPQHF.

The V and J genes are TRBV6-5 and TRBJ2-7; tentative D call: TRBD1 (6 bases). The CDR3 contains 14 residues. V shed 7 bases and J shed 3 bases, with 16 bases lying between them. CDR1 is MNHEY and CDR2 is SVGAGI in the germline V gene. This chain's CDR3 is CASNPHGQNYEQYF. The CDR3 DNA sequence: TGTGCCAGCAACCCTCATGGACAGAACTACGAGCAGTACTTC.

This clone has just one count. The J gene is TRBJ2-3, the V gene TRBV7-2, with a tentative D call TRBD1 (6 bases). CDR3 length: 13 residues. Germline V gene sequence: CDR1 SGHTA, CDR2 FQGNSA. The V end lost 0 bases, the J end lost 5 bases, and 6 bases lay between the germline ends. CDR3 in amino acids: CASSLAGGDTQYF. As DNA, the CDR3 is TGTGCCAGCAGCTTAGCAGGGGGAGATACGCAGTATTTT.

The genes are TRBV9 and TRBJ2-3; 15 nucleotides match TRBD2. V lost 2 bases to trimming and J lost 5 bases; unmatched junction nucleotides: 3. This CDR3 has 16 residues. Germline loops: CDR1 SGDLS, CDR2 YYNGEE. This CDR3 is CASSVGLAGGEDTQYF. The CDR3, as DNA: TGTGCCAGCAGCGTGGGACTAGCGGGAGGAGAAGATACGCAGTATTTT.

The genes are TRBV6-5 and TRBJ1-2; no firm D call. V was clipped by 5 bases and J by 4 bases, with 8 bases between them. The CDR3 has 12 residues. Per germline, CDR1 MNHEY and CDR2 SVGAGI. Here the CDR3 DNA reads TGTGCCAGCAGTAATCGAGTCTATGGCTACACCTTC. Translation: CASSNRVYGYTF.

The rearrangement uses TRBV30 and TRBJ2-2; D is ambiguous. The CDR3 extends over 12 amino acids. V dropped 0 bases and J dropped 6 bases, with 5 bases sitting between them. Germline V gene lookup returns CDR1 GTSNPN and CDR2 SVGIG (reference sequence). CDR3 in amino acids: CAWSVGPGELFF. The CDR3 DNA follows: TGTGCCTGGAGTGTTGGGCCCGGGGAGCTGTTTTTT. Full variable domain (missing parts from reference TRBV30 and TRBJ2-2): SQTIHQWPATLVQPVGSPLSLECTVEGTSNPNLYWYRQAAGRGLQLLFYSVGIGQISSEVPQNLSASRPQDRQFILSSKKLLLSDSGFYLCAWSVGPGELFFGEGSRLTVL.

J is TRBJ2-7 and V is TRBV5-1; TRBD1 is a possible D gene (6 bases). The germline CDR1 and CDR2 sequences are SGHRS and YFSETQ. The CDR3 has 13 amino acids. With 4 bases removed from V and 5 bases from J, the gap between germline ends came to 13 bases. CDR3 loop: CASSRRQDHEQYF. The CDR3 region has the DNA TGCGCCAGCAGCCGAAGACAGGACCACGAGCAGTACTTC.

The chain combines TRBV5-1 with TRBJ2-7; 8 bases align to TRBD1. The CDR3 length is 18 residues. The V gene end was trimmed by 4 bases and the J gene end by 1 base; junction bases not matched to a gene: 16. From germline, CDR1 is SGHRS and CDR2 YFSETQ. The CDR3 DNA follows: TGCGCCAGCAGCCCTACTATAATACAGGGGGGCTATTCCTACGAGCAGTACTTC. This gives the protein CASSPTIIQGGYSYEQYF.

This clone occurred once. This chain joins TRBV27 and TRBJ1-5; perhaps TRBD1 as D (6 bases). Trimming shortened V by 4 bases and J by 3 bases, and 16 bases separated the two germline ends. Germline-derived CDR1 and CDR2 are MNHEY and SMNVEV (reference sequence). This CDR3 is 16 amino acids long. The CDR3: CASSSRTDTFNQPQHF. CDR3 nucleotide sequence: TGTGCCAGCAGTTCCAGGACAGACACCTTCAATCAGCCCCAGCATTTT.

The rearrangement joins TRBV10-3 to TRBJ2-7; 12 positions agree with TRBD2. The CDR3 has 15 amino acids. Losses at the gene ends were 6 bases for V and 6 bases for J; bases not matched to a gene: 9. CDR1 is ENHRY, CDR2 SYGVKD, per germline. The CDR3 loop reads CAIRASGGAPVEQYF. The CDR3, as DNA: TGTGCCATCAGGGCTAGCGGGGGGGCGCCTGTCGAGCAGTACTTC.

In this sample, this clone turned up once. The V call is TRBV13, the J call TRBJ2-1, with D hard to call. The CDR3 consists of 14 residues. CDR1 is PRHDT and CDR2 is FYEKMQ in the germline V gene (reference sequence). Trimming took off 7 bases at V and 5 bases at J, with 15 bases between the two ends. CDR3 amino acids: CASNPPRRDNEQFF. In DNA, the CDR3 is TGTGCCAGCAACCCCCCCCGACGGGACAATGAGCAGTTCTTC.

Written as DNA, the CDR3 is TGTGCCAGCAGTAAGAGCGGGATAACGCAGTATTTT. It specifies CASSKSGITQYF. The chain is built from TRBV7-9 and TRBJ2-3, with 7 bases identical to TRBD2. The V gene end was trimmed by 6 bases and the J gene end by 9 bases; junction bases not matched to a gene: 6. This CDR3 is 12 amino acids long. Germline-derived CDR1 and CDR2 are SEHNR and FQNEAQ (reference sequence).

V gene TRBV5-4 combines with J gene TRBJ1-2; TRBD1 aligns across 9 bases. V was pared by 5 bases and J by 1 base, with 3 bases of the junction left unmatched. The CDR3 spans 14 residues. CDR1 and CDR2 from the germline V gene are SGHNT and YYREEE (reference sequence). The CDR3 DNA reads as TGTGCCAGCAGATCGGACAGGGGTAACTATGGCTACACCTTC. Its translation: CASRSDRGNYGYTF.

The sample holds a few counts of this clone. The chain links TRBV19 to TRBJ2-7, with 10 bases that match TRBD2. Germline CDR1 LNHDA, CDR2 SQIVND (reference sequence). With V trimmed by 4 bases and J by 2 bases, 8 bases remained unmatched. CDR3 size: 16 residues. CDR3 loop: CASSTSGTSAAYEQYF. CDR3 coding DNA: TGTGCCAGTAGTACCTCCGGGACTAGCGCTGCCTACGAGCAGTACTTC. Full variable domain (missing parts from reference TRBV19 and TRBJ2-7): DGGITQSPKYLFRKEGQNVTLSCEQNLNHDAMYWYRQDPGQGLRLIYYSQIVNDFQKGDIAEGYSVSREKKESFPLTVTSAQKNPTAFYLCASSTSGTSAAYEQYFGPGTRLTVT.

This rearrangement joins TRBV27 to TRBJ1-4, with unresolved D. Trimming cost V 0 bases and J 4 bases, with 6 bases left between them. The CDR3 spans 14 residues. CDR1 is MNHEY and CDR2 is SMNVEV in the germline V gene (reference sequence). The CDR3 region has the DNA TGTGCCAGCAGTTTATCTCGGTTTAATGAAAAACTGTTTTTT. Its translation is CASSLSRFNEKLFF.

This clone has a single count. The J gene is TRBJ2-7, the V gene TRBV2; TRBD2 might be the D (7 bases). In germline, CDR1 is SNHLY, CDR2 FYNNEI. V lost 7 bases and J 5 bases, leaving 18 bases between the germline ends. The CDR3 contains 14 residues. For the CDR3, the DNA is TGTGCCAGCAACCTTGGGGGGGGCTCGAACGAGCAGTACTTC. Amino acids: CASNLGGGSNEQYF.

The CDR3 nucleotides are TGTGCCAGCAGCTCCACCGACAGGGTTGGAGGCTACACCTTC. As protein: CASSSTDRVGGYTF. V is TRBV7-9 and J is TRBJ1-2; 7 bases agree with TRBD1. This CDR3 is 14 amino acids long. The germline V gene has CDR1 SEHNR and CDR2 FQNEAQ (reference sequence). The trim removed 4 bases at V and 8 bases at J, leaving 10 bases unmatched.

The rearrangement joins TRBV30 to TRBJ1-1; tentative D call: TRBD1 (5 bases). V was shortened by 4 bases and J by 1 base, with 10 bases between the two germline ends. Germline CDR1 is GTSNPN and CDR2 is SVGIG (reference sequence). The CDR3 is 13 residues long. This chain's CDR3 is CAWTLTENTEAFF. The CDR3 DNA reads as TGTGCCTGGACCCTGACAGAGAACACTGAAGCTTTCTTT.

The chain employs TRBV19 and TRBJ1-5, with D possibly being TRBD1 (5 bases). Looked up from germline, CDR1 is LNHDA and CDR2 is SQIVND (reference sequence). V lost 4 bases and J 7 bases, leaving 17 bases between the germline ends. The CDR3 loop spans 15 amino acids. The CDR3 sequence: CASSRFQGPGQPQHF. The CDR3 DNA is TGTGCCAGTAGTAGGTTTCAGGGTCCCGGGCAGCCCCAGCATTTT.

V usage is TRBV28 and J usage is TRBJ1-6; 9 positions match TRBD1. Trimming at V came to 2 bases and at J to 5 bases, leaving 19 bases not matched to a gene. Germline V gene data show CDR1 as MDHEN and CDR2 as SYDVKM. CDR3 size: 21 residues. Written as DNA, the CDR3 is TGTGCCAGCAGTTTACCCGGCCTGGGACAGGGTAGGGGAGGCGATAATTCACCCCTCCACTTT. Protein product: CASSLPGLGQGRGGDNSPLHF.

The chain recombines TRBV2 with TRBJ2-1, with D possibly being TRBD2 (7 bases). The germline CDR1 and CDR2 sequences are SNHLY and FYNNEI. V lost 3 bases and J lost 6, with 15 bases in between. The CDR3 spans 15 residues. The CDR3 bases are TGTGCCAGCAGTGATTTTCGGGGAGGGGGCAATGAGCAGTTCTTC. Translation gives CASSDFRGGGNEQFF.

This clone was picked up one time. This rearrangement joins TRBV28 to TRBJ2-3, with D perhaps TRBD2 (7 bases). Trimming shortened V by 4 bases and J by 8 bases, and 22 bases separated the two germline ends. CDR3 length equals 16 residues. The germline gives CDR1 MDHEN, CDR2 SYDVKM. Here the CDR3 reads CASSYSFAEGGVTQYF. The CDR3, as DNA: TGTGCCAGCAGTTATAGCTTCGCGGAAGGGGGGGTTACGCAGTATTTT.

This clone has only one observation. V gene TRBV7-2 combines with J gene TRBJ2-2, with TRBD2 identical over 7 bases. This CDR3 is built from 15 residues. The V segment lost 0 bases and the J segment 4 bases; nucleotides outside the gene matches: 2. Germline V gene sequence: CDR1 SGHTA, CDR2 FQGNSA. The CDR3, as DNA: TGTGCCAGCAGCTTAGCGGGGGGGGTCACCGGGGAGCTGTTTTTT. This encodes CASSLAGGVTGELFF.

The V call is TRBV7-2, the J call TRBJ1-2; a possible D gene is TRBD1 (5 bases). Trimming took off 5 bases at V and 8 bases at J, with 24 bases between the two ends. Per germline, CDR1 SGHTA and CDR2 FQGNSA. This CDR3 is 16 amino acids long. The CDR3 region has the DNA TGTGCCAGCAGCCCCCAGACAGCGGGCCCTACGTGGGGCTACACCTTC. It translates to CASSPQTAGPTWGYTF.

This chain links TRBV5-4 with TRBJ2-1; 10 nucleotides line up with TRBD1. Looked up from germline, CDR1 is SGHNT and CDR2 is YYREEE (reference sequence). Germline trimming cut 4 bases from V and 4 bases from J; bases unmatched to any gene: 11. This CDR3 comprises 17 residues. The CDR3 DNA follows: TGTGCCAGCAGCCGGGACAGGGGCCTAGGGGGGTACAATGAGCAGTTCTTC. The encoded protein is CASSRDRGLGGYNEQFF.

V gene TRBV13 combines with J gene TRBJ2-7; 7 nucleotides line up with TRBD2. Germline CDR1 and CDR2: PRHDT and FYEKMQ (reference sequence). This CDR3 has 18 amino acids. Germline trimming cut 4 bases from V and 1 base from J; bases unmatched to any gene: 16. Written as DNA, the CDR3 is TGTGCCAGCAGCTCCGTCTCCCTCGGCGGGAGAGGGTCCTACGAGCAGTACTTC. Protein sequence: CASSSVSLGGRGSYEQYF.

The J gene is TRBJ1-4, the V gene TRBV19; TRBD1 agrees at 9 bases. CDR3 length: 15 amino acids. Trimming removed 5 bases from V and 11 bases from J; junction bases left unmatched: 12. Germline lookup yields CDR1 LNHDA and CDR2 SQIVND (reference sequence). CDR3 residues: CASSFPGQGIRKLFF. The DNA for the CDR3 is TGTGCCAGTAGTTTCCCGGGACAGGGTATACGGAAACTGTTTTTT.

The chain links TRBV11-2 to TRBJ2-7, with D maybe TRBD2 (7 bases). The CDR3 is made up of 17 amino acids. V was clipped by 1 base and J by 2 bases, with 18 bases between them. CDR1 and CDR2 from the germline V gene are SGHAT and FQNNGV. CDR3 in amino acids: CASSLGAPGGLAYEQYF. CDR3 nucleotide sequence: TGTGCCAGCAGCTTAGGGGCCCCGGGGGGCCTAGCCTACGAGCAGTACTTC.

The J gene is TRBJ2-7, the V gene TRBV2; perhaps TRBD2 as D (6 bases). Per germline, CDR1 SNHLY and CDR2 FYNNEI. This CDR3 is built from 14 residues. V lost 6 bases, J lost 1 base, and 13 bases lay in between. The CDR3 DNA follows: TGTGCCAGCAGGCTAGCGTGGTTGTCCTACGAGCAGTACTTC. This translates into CASRLAWLSYEQYF. The full variable domain, its missing parts supplied by reference TRBV2 and TRBJ2-7, is EPEVTQTPSHQVTQMGQEVILRCVPISNHLYFYWYRQILGQKVEFLVSFYNNEISEKSEIFDDQFSVERPDGSNFTLKIRSTKLEDSAMYFCASRLAWLSYEQYFGPGTRLTVT.